This T cell receptor beta chain was observed in a study of T cell repertoires in cytomegalovirus infection. Background on the study: It was the public TCR beta signatures that indicated both CMV infection and matching HLA type.

TCRdb independently ran MiXCR on the reads; one entry per CDR3 protein. Altogether 250,000 or so distinct CDR3 sequences are present, 9% to 15% being singletons, with the ten largest covering under 2%. CDR3 length: 15 amino acids. Germline assignment: CDR1 ENHRY and CDR2 SYGVKD. V lost 10 bases, J lost 7 bases, and 15 bases stayed unmatched. In its sample, this clonotype was seen a few times. The sequenced sample consisted of PBMCs. This TCR came from a human donor in good health (CMV status not recorded). Some clones in this sample may be carry-over from other donors' samples. This rearrangement joins TRBV10-3 to TRBJ2-2, with 7 bases lining up with TRBD1. The CDR3 DNA sequence: TGTGCCACCTCAGACGACAGGGCGGCGGTCGGGGAGCTGTTTTTT. Its translation is CATSDDRAAVGELFF.